This T cell receptor beta chain was identified during a study of blood T cell dynamics during melanoma immunotherapy. Clones were sequenced by immunoSEQ multiplex PCR, and TCRdb holds only the in-frame ones, with some missing. The sample shows about 8,500 clones, 70% to 85% of them seen only once. Noted time point: pre-treatment baseline. Blood was drawn before treatment and at week 3 after checkpoint blockade. CDR1 and CDR2 (germline): MDHEN, SYDVKM. J lost 3 bases, V lost 6 bases, and 9 bases had no gene match. This CDR3 has 16 residues. V gene TRBV28 combines with J gene TRBJ2-3, with 10 bases aligning to TRBD2. The TCR was taken from a human donor with melanoma. The sample consisted of blood, taken from a patient treated with checkpoint blockade. CDR3 protein: CASRARTSGKTDTQYF. The CDR3 nucleotides read TGTGCCAGCAGAGCCCGGACTAGCGGAAAGACAGATACGCAGTATTTT. The whole variable domain, remainder taken from reference TRBV28 and TRBJ2-3, is DVKVTQSSRYLVKRTGEKVFLECVQDMDHENMFWYRQDPGLGLRLIYFSYDVKMKEKGDIPEGYSVSREKKERFSLILESASTNQTSMYLCASRARTSGKTDTQYFGPGTRLTVL.